A single sample gave rise to the 14 T cell receptor beta chains below, sequenced in a study of identifying expanded T cells in peripheral blood. Repertoires were generated with immunoSEQ multiplex PCR, while TCRdb's copy carries only in-frame clones and drops some. This table holds about 52,000 clones, roughly 82% found once. The sequenced material came from blood. The receptor set was obtained from a person aged 18-70 years in good health.

J is TRBJ1-1 and V is TRBV28; 8 bases agree with TRBD1. Germline CDR1 is MDHEN and CDR2 is SYDVKM. With V trimmed by 6 bases and J by 2 bases, 5 bases remained unmatched. The CDR3 contains 14 residues. CDR3 protein: CASRAGTGNTEAFF. The CDR3 DNA reads TGTGCCAGCAGGGCCGGGACAGGTAACACTGAAGCTTTCTTT.

This clone has only a few counts. V is TRBV7-2 and J is TRBJ2-7; the match to TRBD2 covers 11 bases. CDR3 length: 16 residues. The trim removed 5 bases at V and 2 bases at J, leaving 8 bases unmatched. Germline-derived CDR1 and CDR2 are SGHTA and FQGNSA. This CDR3 reads CASSGSGLAEAYEQYF. CDR3 in DNA: TGTGCCAGCAGCGGGTCGGGACTAGCGGAAGCCTACGAGCAGTACTTC.

V is TRBV5-1 and J is TRBJ2-5; D might be TRBD2 (7 bases). This CDR3 is 14 amino acids long. The ends were cut back, 1 base at V and 5 bases at J, with 12 bases in the middle. Germline assignment: CDR1 SGHRS and CDR2 YFSETQ. The chain's CDR3 is CASSLWGGQETQYF. The CDR3, as DNA: TGCGCCAGCAGCTTGTGGGGGGGGCAGGAGACCCAGTACTTC. Full variable domain (remainder filled in from reference TRBV5-1 and TRBJ2-5): KAGVTQTPRYLIKTRGQQVTLSCSPISGHRSVSWYQQTPGQGLQFLFEYFSETQRNKGNFPGRFSGRQFSNSRSEMNVSTLELGDSALYLCASSLWGGQETQYFGPGTRLLVL.

The CDR3 DNA is TGTGCCAGCAGCTTGGACAGGGGCACTAATGAAAAACTGTTTTTT. Its protein product is CASSLDRGTNEKLFF. The genes are TRBV11-3 and TRBJ1-4; 9 bases align to TRBD1. The V segment lost 3 bases and the J segment 2 bases; nucleotides outside the gene matches: 1. The CDR3 contains 15 residues. Looked up from germline, CDR1 is SGHNT and CDR2 is YENEEA.

This clone appeared once. This chain connects TRBV4-1 to TRBJ1-1, with 8 bases that match TRBD1. The germline V gene has CDR1 MGHRA and CDR2 YSYEKL. V dropped 1 base and J dropped 4; count of bases not matched to a gene: 5. The CDR3 is made up of 15 amino acids. The CDR3: CASSQVQGGGTEAFF. The DNA of the CDR3 is TGCGCCAGCAGCCAAGTACAGGGGGGTGGCACTGAAGCTTTCTTT.

J is TRBJ1-1 and V is TRBV28; TRBD1 agrees at 7 bases. Per the germline V gene, CDR1 is MDHEN and CDR2 is SYDVKM. J lost 8 bases, V lost 6 bases, and 6 bases had no gene match. The CDR3 is made up of 12 amino acids. The CDR3 sequence is CASSNWDREAFF. The CDR3 bases are TGTGCCAGCAGCAACTGGGACAGAGAAGCTTTCTTT.

The J gene is TRBJ1-2, the V gene TRBV6-5; D remains unclear. V was cut by 2 bases and J by 5 bases, with 9 bases left in between. The CDR3 is 13 amino acids. Per the germline V gene, CDR1 is MNHEY and CDR2 is SVGAGI. DNA of the CDR3: TGTGCCAGCAGTTACACGACTGAGTATGGCTACACCTTC. Its translation is CASSYTTEYGYTF.

This chain connects TRBV6-5 to TRBJ2-2; D is unclear. Trimming took 5 bases from V and 2 from J, leaving 12 bases between them. CDR1 and CDR2 from the germline V gene are MNHEY and SVGAGI. The CDR3 length is 15 residues. CDR3 bases: TGTGCCAGCAGTAAGCAGGTCCTAAACACCGGGGAGCTGTTTTTT. It yields the protein CASSKQVLNTGELFF.

By proportion, this clone is medium-sized. V usage is TRBV5-1 and J usage is TRBJ1-3; D remains unclear. V was cut by 3 bases and J by 0 bases, with 7 bases left in between. Germline values: CDR1 SGHRS, CDR2 YFSETQ. There are 14 residues in the CDR3. The CDR3 region is CASSSSISGNTIYF. CDR3 DNA sequence: TGCGCCAGCAGCTCCTCGATCTCTGGAAACACCATATATTTT.

This clone occurred many times. The chain is built from TRBV5-6 and TRBJ2-1; 12 bases map to TRBD2. The V gene's germline CDR1 is SGHDT and CDR2 YYEEEE. J was trimmed by 6 bases and V by 4 bases; bases with no gene match: 5. This CDR3 is 15 amino acids long. CDR3: CASSRSGLAGNEQFF. The DNA for the CDR3 is TGTGCCAGCAGCCGCTCGGGACTAGCGGGCAATGAGCAGTTCTTC.

This clone was seen a handful of times. The genes are TRBV10-3 and TRBJ1-1; D is unclear. This CDR3 comprises 12 residues. The germline V gene has CDR1 ENHRY and CDR2 SYGVKD. V was trimmed by 5 bases and J by 1 base, leaving 5 bases between them. DNA for the CDR3: TGTGCCATCAGTCGGACGAACACTGAAGCTTTCTTT. Translating gives CAISRTNTEAFF.

This clone was seen a handful of times. V and J are TRBV6-6 and TRBJ1-6; the D is unclear. This CDR3 has 12 amino acids. Per germline, CDR1 MNHNY and CDR2 SVGAGI (reference sequence). The germline V and J ends were trimmed by 11 bases and 0 bases, with 5 bases remaining between them. CDR3 residues: CASSSYNSPLHF. The CDR3 nucleotides are TGTGCCTCGAGCTCCTATAATTCACCCCTCCACTTT.

This sequence joins TRBV6-4 and TRBJ2-7; D gene unclear. The V end was cut by 7 bases, the J end by 2 bases, with 18 bases between. CDR1 MRHNA and CDR2 SNTAGT come from the germline V gene. The CDR3 is 15 amino acids. The CDR3, as DNA: TGTGCCAGCATTTATGACCCTCAGGCCCCCTACGAGCAGTACGTC. Translation gives CASIYDPQAPYEQYV.

This clone came up once. Here the CDR3 reads CASSRRGYGYTF. In DNA form, the CDR3 reads TGTGCCAGCAGCCGCAGGGGGTATGGCTACACCTTC. The rearrangement joins TRBV7-2 to TRBJ1-2; 7 bases are a match to TRBD1. The germline V gene has CDR1 SGHTA and CDR2 FQGNSA. Trimming took 5 bases from V and 5 from J; bases not matched to a gene: 2. The CDR3 is made up of 12 amino acids. Supplemented by reference TRBV7-2 and TRBJ1-2, the full variable domain reads GAGVSQSPSNKVTEKGKDVELRCDPISGHTALYWYRQSLGQGLEFLIYFQGNSAPDKSGLPSDRFSAERTGGSVSTLTIQRTQQEDSAVYLCASSRRGYGYTFGSGTRLTVV.